This T cell receptor beta chain was sequenced for a study of blood T cell repertoires in COVID-19. Study summary: Acute and convalescent COVID-19 specimens originated in the United States, Italy and Spain. Nucleic acid was either cDNA or gDNA, and it came from T cells, B-cell-depleted T cells, or PBMCs.

V shed 3 bases, J shed 5 bases, and the junction held 13 bases outside the gene matches. The CDR3 length is 17 residues. Germline values: CDR1 SNHLY, CDR2 FYNNEI. Original methodology: Reference gene primers were amplified, and this amplification served to estimate nucleated cell counts. Data came from immunoSEQ multiplex PCR; TCRdb stores just in-frame clones and leaves some out. D and trimming were read from the DNA, whereas the V and J calls and clone size are those reported in that table. The sample records 200,000 to 250,000 clones, approximately 83% being singletons. The gene calls are TRBV2 and TRBJ2-1; 7 bases map to TRBD1. The TCR comes from a woman aged 55-75 years with acute or convalescent COVID-19. Sequencing input: peripheral blood. The CDR3 coding sequence is TGTGCCAGCAGTGATATGACAGGGAAGGATGGAGACAATGAGCAGTTCTTC. Translating it yields CASSDMTGKDGDNEQFF. The variable domain in full, completed from reference TRBV2 and TRBJ2-1, reads EPEVTQTPSHQVTQMGQEVILRCVPISNHLYFYWYRQILGQKVEFLVSFYNNEISEKSEIFDDQFSVERPDGSNFTLKIRSTKLEDSAMYFCASSDMTGKDGDNEQFFGPGTRLTVL.